These 24 T cell receptor beta chains share one sample of origin, sequenced in a study of shared clonotypes between healthy human individuals. Measured with immunoSEQ multiplex PCR; TCRdb has only the in-frame clones, and not every one. The sample contains hundreds of thousands of clones, more than 70% of which appear only once. The sample taken for sequencing was memory CD4+ T cells sorted from blood. Noted subset: CD45RA-negative fraction. The receptors here all came from a woman in her thirties in good health.

The rearrangement uses TRBV5-1 and TRBJ2-3; D is tentatively TRBD1 or TRBD2 (5 bases each). V lost 0 bases to trimming and J lost 3 bases, with 14 bases between them. Germline lookup yields CDR1 SGHRS and CDR2 YFSETQ. CDR3 length: 16 amino acids. The CDR3 DNA reads as TGCGCCAGCAGCTTGGGGGTCGGGACCGCGACAGATACGCAGTATTTT. Residues: CASSLGVGTATDTQYF.

This clone appeared a few times. The CDR3, as DNA: TGTGCCAGCAGCTTTGCCCCAGGCGGGCCCGGTTACAATGAGCAGTTCTTC. Its translation: CASSFAPGGPGYNEQFF. The rearrangement links TRBV7-9 to TRBJ2-1; D may be TRBD2 (5 bases). CDR3 length equals 17 residues. Trimming pared 3 bases from V and 4 bases from J, leaving 19 bases between. The germline gives CDR1 SEHNR, CDR2 FQNEAQ (reference sequence).

The chain couples TRBV28 to TRBJ2-2; D is unclear. This CDR3 comprises 12 residues. V lost 2 bases and J 4 bases, leaving 2 bases between the germline ends. CDR1 MDHEN and CDR2 SYDVKM come from the germline V gene. In DNA form, the CDR3 reads TGTGCCAGCAGTTTAATCACCGGGGAGCTGTTTTTT. It specifies CASSLITGELFF. Filled out from reference TRBV28 and TRBJ2-2, the complete variable domain reads DVKVTQSSRYLVKRTGEKVFLECVQDMDHENMFWYRQDPGLGLRLIYFSYDVKMKEKGDIPEGYSVSREKKERFSLILESASTNQTSMYLCASSLITGELFFGEGSRLTVL.

The chain has TRBV28 and TRBJ2-1; D tentatively fits TRBD1 or TRBD2 (5 bases each). The ends were cut back, 5 bases at V and 4 bases at J, with 21 bases in the middle. Germline CDR1 is MDHEN and CDR2 is SYDVKM. The CDR3 has 17 residues. CDR3 DNA: TGTGCCAGCAGTCCGGGACCCAGAATTGGGGTTTACAATGAGCAGTTCTTC. This codes for CASSPGPRIGVYNEQFF. The whole variable domain, filled in from reference TRBV28 and TRBJ2-1, reads DVKVTQSSRYLVKRTGEKVFLECVQDMDHENMFWYRQDPGLGLRLIYFSYDVKMKEKGDIPEGYSVSREKKERFSLILESASTNQTSMYLCASSPGPRIGVYNEQFFGPGTRLTVL.

V gene TRBV9 combines with J gene TRBJ2-1; TRBD2 agrees at 12 bases. V dropped 2 bases and J dropped 0; count of bases not matched to a gene: 3. Germline CDR1 SGDLS, CDR2 YYNGEE. This CDR3 is built from 17 residues. CDR3 DNA sequence: TGTGCCAGCAGCGTCGGACTAGCGGGGTCCTCCTACAATGAGCAGTTCTTC. Translating gives CASSVGLAGSSYNEQFF.

The chain carries TRBV10-3 and TRBJ2-1, with 13 bases lining up with TRBD2. This CDR3 has 19 amino acids. Germline V gene lookup returns CDR1 ENHRY and CDR2 SYGVKD. The V and J ends lost 3 bases and 7 bases, in that order; junction bases with no gene match: 15. Written as DNA, the CDR3 is TGTGCCATCAGTGATCTTATGAGGACTAGCGGGAGTGGGGGGAATGAGCAGTTCTTC. It yields the protein CAISDLMRTSGSGGNEQFF.

V usage is TRBV9 and J usage is TRBJ2-5, with 12 positions matching TRBD1. The V gene's germline CDR1 is SGDLS and CDR2 YYNGEE. The J segment lost 4 bases and the V segment lost 2 bases, leaving 6 bases of the junction unmatched. This CDR3 comprises 16 residues. In nucleotides, the CDR3 is TGTGCCAGCAGCGTTCTGGGACAGGGGGCGTCAGAGACCCAGTACTTC. This encodes CASSVLGQGASETQYF. The variable domain in full, with the rest retrieved from reference TRBV9 and TRBJ2-5, is DSGVTQTPKHLITATGQRVTLRCSPRSGDLSVYWYQQSLDQGLQFLIQYYNGEERAKGNILERFSAQQFPDLHSELNLSSLELGDSALYFCASSVLGQGASETQYFGPGTRLLVL.

Only a few counts were recorded for this clone. The CDR3 loop reads CASSRSGEFYEQYF. CDR3 nucleotides: TGTGCCAGCAGTAGGAGCGGGGAATTCTACGAGCAGTACTTC. The chain joins TRBV6-1 to TRBJ2-7; the match to TRBD2 covers 7 bases. The CDR3 totals 14 residues. CDR1 and CDR2 from the germline V gene are MNHNS and SASEGT. V shed 5 bases and J 3 bases; nucleotides not matched to a gene: 7.

This clone was detected only once. The rearrangement links TRBV7-9 to TRBJ2-7, with 9 bases matching TRBD1. The CDR3 has 14 residues. The ends lost 6 bases at V and 5 bases at J; junction bases unmatched: 8. Germline values: CDR1 SEHNR, CDR2 FQNEAQ (reference sequence). CDR3 region: CASSFGTGSNEQYF. The CDR3 DNA reads as TGTGCCAGCAGTTTCGGGACAGGGTCCAACGAGCAGTACTTC.

This sequence joins TRBV2 and TRBJ2-2; D gene uncertain. The V and J ends lost 7 bases and 0 bases respectively, with 6 bases between them. CDR1 and CDR2 (germline): SNHLY, FYNNEI. There are 13 residues in the CDR3. This CDR3 reads CASTPTNTGELFF. CDR3 bases: TGTGCCAGCACCCCTACGAACACCGGGGAGCTGTTTTTT.

The chain recombines TRBV28 with TRBJ2-5; no clear D gene. V was clipped by 10 bases and J by 4 bases, with 13 bases between them. The germline V gene encodes CDR1 MDHEN and CDR2 SYDVKM. CDR3 size: 12 residues. The CDR3 reads CATSGTPETQYF. CDR3 sequence (DNA): TGTGCCACCTCCGGAACCCCAGAGACCCAGTACTTC.

The chain is built from TRBV6-1 and TRBJ2-5; possible D gene TRBD1, 6 bases. Germline V gene lookup returns CDR1 MNHNS and CDR2 SASEGT. There are 14 residues in the CDR3. V gave up 6 bases and J gave up 1 base, with 12 bases separating them. This CDR3 is CASRLWDIQETQYF. The CDR3 nucleotides are TGTGCCAGCAGGCTGTGGGACATCCAAGAGACCCAGTACTTC.

J is TRBJ1-3 and V is TRBV11-2; D is unresolved. V dropped 1 base and J dropped 0 bases, with 10 bases sitting between them. The CDR3 extends over 16 amino acids. Per the germline V gene, CDR1 is SGHAT and CDR2 is FQNNGV. The CDR3 loop is CASSLGTLFSGNTIYF. CDR3 DNA: TGTGCCAGCAGCTTAGGGACCCTATTCTCTGGAAACACCATATATTTT.

The V call is TRBV23-1, the J call TRBJ1-2, with 7 bases fitting TRBD1. TRBV23-1 belongs to the ORF category, with a function that is uncertain. This CDR3 contains 15 residues. The junction had 10 bases not matched to a gene; V was cut back by 2 bases and J by 7 bases. The CDR3 region has the DNA TGCGCCAGCAGTCAACGTGGGCAGGGGGTGGTTGGCTACACCTTC. Translating gives CASSQRGQGVVGYTF.

V gene TRBV6-5 combines with J gene TRBJ2-3; a possible D gene is TRBD1 (5 bases). The CDR3 consists of 15 residues. The germline CDR1 and CDR2 sequences are MNHEY and SVGAGI. Trimming took 7 bases from V and 2 from J, leaving 16 bases between them. Written as DNA, the CDR3 is TGTGCCAGCACTCTAGGGGTGGGGAACACAGATACGCAGTATTTT. As protein: CASTLGVGNTDTQYF.

This clone was detected a few times. CDR3 coding DNA: TGTGCCAGCAGTCAGGAGAGGGACAGGGATGGTCAGACCCAGTACTTC. It yields the protein CASSQERDRDGQTQYF. The chain has TRBV2 and TRBJ2-5; 9 bases fit TRBD1. Germline CDR1 is SNHLY and CDR2 is FYNNEI. The length of the CDR3 is 16 residues. The J segment lost 6 bases and the V segment lost 5 bases, leaving 13 bases of the junction unmatched. The whole variable domain, remainder taken from reference TRBV2 and TRBJ2-5, is EPEVTQTPSHQVTQMGQEVILRCVPISNHLYFYWYRQILGQKVEFLVSFYNNEISEKSEIFDDQFSVERPDGSNFTLKIRSTKLEDSAMYFCASSQERDRDGQTQYFGPGTRLLVL.

This clone appeared a few times. The chain combines TRBV2 with TRBJ1-2; 10 bases are a match to TRBD1. Germline V gene lookup returns CDR1 SNHLY and CDR2 FYNNEI. CDR3 length: 16 amino acids. After removal of 3 bases from V and 2 bases from J, the junction contained 6 bases not matched to a gene. This CDR3 reads CASSDSRTGGNYGYTF. The CDR3 DNA reads as TGTGCCAGCAGTGATAGTAGGACAGGGGGGAACTATGGCTACACCTTC.

The table lists this clone with a few counts. Other DNA sequences in the sample encode the same CDR3. The chain carries TRBV13 and TRBJ2-7; 9 positions agree with TRBD1. The CDR3 runs 13 residues. From germline, CDR1 is PRHDT and CDR2 FYEKMQ (reference sequence). V dropped 4 bases and J dropped 4; count of bases not matched to a gene: 2. CDR3 DNA sequence: TGTGCCAGCAGCTCCGGGACAGGGTACGAGCAGTACTTC. This codes for CASSSGTGYEQYF.

This clone came up a few times. The rearrangement joins TRBV7-2 to TRBJ1-2, with 8 bases lining up with TRBD1. Germline CDR1 reads SGHTA; CDR2 reads FQGNSA. Trimming took 1 base from V and 2 from J; bases not matched to a gene: 3. This CDR3 spans 15 amino acids. The CDR3 here is CASSLGRTGNYGYTF. The CDR3 coding sequence is TGTGCCAGCAGCTTAGGACGGACAGGGAACTATGGCTACACCTTC.

CDR3 sequence (DNA): TGTGCCAGCAGCTTGCAAGGGCTAGTTGAAGGGGAGCAGTACTTC. It yields the protein CASSLQGLVEGEQYF. The chain employs TRBV7-2 and TRBJ2-7; D is undetermined. Trimming left V 3 bases short and J 7 bases short, with 19 bases between. Germline CDR1 reads SGHTA; CDR2 reads FQGNSA. There are 15 residues in the CDR3. The full variable domain, in which reference TRBV7-2 and TRBJ2-7 provide the parts outside the CDR3, is GAGVSQSPSNKVTEKGKDVELRCDPISGHTALYWYRQSLGQGLEFLIYFQGNSAPDKSGLPSDRFSAERTGGSVSTLTIQRTQQEDSAVYLCASSLQGLVEGEQYFGPGTRLTVT.

V gene TRBV9 combines with J gene TRBJ1-2, with D unclear. V was trimmed by 0 bases and J by 1 base, leaving 7 bases between them. Germline V gives CDR1 SGDLS, CDR2 YYNGEE. The CDR3 is 14 residues long. Here the CDR3 reads CASSVGRGNYGYTF. As DNA, the CDR3 is TGTGCCAGCAGCGTAGGACGGGGTAACTATGGCTACACCTTC.

A single count supports this clone. This chain joins TRBV7-9 and TRBJ1-4, with D unresolved. Germline values: CDR1 SEHNR, CDR2 FQNEAQ (reference sequence). The CDR3 spans 14 residues. V was shortened by 5 bases and J by 5 bases, with 12 bases between the two germline ends. CDR3 protein: CASSAGGGNEKLFF. CDR3 in DNA: TGTGCCAGCAGCGCCGGTGGCGGGAATGAAAAACTGTTTTTT.

V and J are TRBV9 and TRBJ2-7, with 8 nucleotides matching TRBD1. CDR1 and CDR2 (germline): SGDLS, YYNGEE. The CDR3 runs to 17 residues. The V segment lost 0 bases and the J segment 0 bases; nucleotides outside the gene matches: 8. In DNA form, the CDR3 reads TGTGCCAGCAGCGTAGCTCCGGGACAGGCCTTCTCCTACGAGCAGTACTTC. Translated: CASSVAPGQAFSYEQYF.

The chain employs TRBV6-1 and TRBJ2-3; 13 bases match TRBD2. CDR3 size: 15 residues. Germline values: CDR1 MNHNS, CDR2 SASEGT. With V trimmed by 6 bases and J by 4 bases, 4 bases remained unmatched. CDR3 protein: CASRRLAGGSDTQYF. DNA for the CDR3: TGTGCCAGCAGGAGACTAGCGGGAGGTTCAGATACGCAGTATTTT.